This T cell receptor beta chain was recovered during a study of regulatory and conventional T cells in RAG deficiency (dated by TCRdb to between 2016 and 2019). A note on the overall study: High-throughput TCR beta sequencing was used to compare the diversity and composition of the Treg, conventional CD4+ and CD8+ T cell repertoires of RAG-deficient patients with those of healthy controls. The investigation overall reported the following: Sorted CD25-high CD127-low cells from Omenn syndrome patients may represent peripherally activated cells rather than bona fide Treg cells. Some T-cell subset analyses were not performed for some subjects. Compared with control T-cell subpopulations, RAG-deficient patients had much lower Shannon entropy and higher Simpson indices. In Omenn syndrome and CID/AS patients compared with controls, roughly 98-fold fewer unique TCR beta sequences were detected from Treg cells, versus 9.5 to 10-fold fewer for other subsets. All patient T-cell subsets had shorter CDR3 lengths; Omenn syndrome patients showed >75% Treg-Tconv repertoire overlap at nucleotide and amino acid level.

Concerning this clone itself: Its antigen is currently not known. Base qualities are not recorded, but no much larger clone differs from it by a single base.

Library preparation employed the immunoSEQ multiplex PCR assay. Genomic DNA from the sorted T-cell subsets was used to amplify and sequence rearranged TCR beta chain products. The original methods were these. Repertoire diversity of productive TCR beta rearrangements was quantified using Shannon entropy and Simpson indices. Clonal expansion was assessed using the summed frequency of the 100 most abundant productive TCR beta clonotypes among total reads. The TRB repertoires were scored with a self-reactivity index that is based on amino acid usage at CDR3beta positions 6 and 7. Two-way ANOVA was used for repertoire analyses, and Student t or Mann-Whitney tests were used for flow cytometric analyses. As stored in TCRdb, this immuneACCESS dataset retains in-frame rearrangements with V and J assigned. A fraction of the clones does not appear; measured against another copy, unresolved V genes explain less than half of the discrepancy, and the remainder lacks a known reason. V, J and clone size are those of that table, while D and trimming were read from the DNA. This sample holds some 19,000 clones; 87% were observed only once. Of the sample, 1.4% is held by the ten largest clones.

Before genomic DNA was extracted, regulatory T cells were isolated from blood as CD4+CD25-high CD127-low cells. Repertoire analyses used several healthy control donors as the comparison group. This sample was shared with a second study, whose subject was regulatory T cells. The second source states: The multiplex PCR used 52 forward TRBV primers and 13 reverse TRBJ primers, with assay-based and computational corrections for amplification bias. Patient repertoires showed restricted unique TRB V-J pairs and skewed V and J gene usage, most marked in regulatory T cells. Between CD3G-deficient patients and healthy controls, the study compared T-cell receptor beta repertoires in sorted regulatory T cells, conventional CD4+ T cells and CD8+ T cells. Ficoll density separation was used to isolate peripheral blood mononuclear cells. Rearranged TRB loci were amplified from genomic DNA by multiplex PCR within the immunoSEQ assay. TRB amplicons were sequenced on an Illumina HiSeq platform. Raw sequences were error-filtered and aligned to reference gene sequences by custom algorithms and were subsequently analyzed with the immunoSEQ online tools. Frequencies of productive and nonproductive TRB rearrangements were evaluated among both unique and total sequences. Prism software was used to run t tests, Mann-Whitney tests or two-way ANOVA for comparisons between groups.

The receptor comes from a human donor in good health. Sequencing was carried out using Tregs sorted from blood.

The CDR3 has the sequence CASRLTGNNYGYTF. Read as DNA, the sequence is TGTGCCAGCAGACTGACAGGGAATAACTATGGCTACACCTTC. The chain was built from TRBV2 and TRBJ1-2; 7 bases in the middle match TRBD1. CDR3 length: 14 amino acids, cysteine to phenylalanine. Only the CDR3 portion is preserved as DNA: 42 bases, with reading frame beginning at the first base. CDR1 and CDR2 were assigned from the germline V gene as SNHLY and FYNNEI. V trim: 6 bases; J trim: 1 base; unmatched bases: 5.